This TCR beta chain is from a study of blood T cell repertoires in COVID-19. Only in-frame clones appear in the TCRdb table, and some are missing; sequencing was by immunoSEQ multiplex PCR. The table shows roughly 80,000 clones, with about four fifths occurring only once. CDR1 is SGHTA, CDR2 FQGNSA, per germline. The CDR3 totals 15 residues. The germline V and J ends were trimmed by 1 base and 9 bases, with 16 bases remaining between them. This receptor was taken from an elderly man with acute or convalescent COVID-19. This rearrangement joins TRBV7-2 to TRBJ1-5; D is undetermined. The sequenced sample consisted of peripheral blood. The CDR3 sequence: CASSLDHRTIMPQHF. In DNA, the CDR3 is TGTGCCAGCAGCTTAGATCACCGGACTATCATGCCCCAGCATTTT.